The clone carrying this T cell receptor beta chain was seen repeatedly, ten times or more. Starting material for RNA and DNA co-extraction consisted of about 17-30 mg of unsorted bulk tissue. This entry is derived from a study of tumor-infiltrating lymphocytes in primary liver carcinoma. With a constant-region primer, TCR beta cDNA was made from roughly 500 ng of total RNA. What produced the TCR beta libraries was three nested multiplex PCR rounds using slightly modified ARM-PCR. A C-beta reverse primer was combined with TRBV1-TRBV30 forward primers in the first two PCR rounds, and each round had 10 cycles. Each CDR3 protein gets one entry after TCRdb re-called the multiplex PCR reads with MiXCR. The sample has roughly 120,000 distinct CDR3 sequences; 64% are singletons. Germline V CDR1 and CDR2: GTSNPN, SVGIG (reference sequence). The CDR3 extends over 12 amino acids. Trimming took off 1 base at V and 14 bases at J, with 15 bases between the two ends.

The sample comprised liver tumor tissue from sampling region 3. Subset given: tumor region T3, left-lateral pole. This rearrangement joins TRBV30 to TRBJ2-1; the D gene could be TRBD1 or TRBD2 (5 bases each). This clonotype was obtained from a woman aged 60-70 years with primary liver carcinoma and hepatitis B virus infection. The CDR3 DNA reads as TGTGCCTGGAGTGATAGAGGGGCCAGGGAGTTCTTC. It translates to CAWSDRGAREFF.